The clone carrying this T cell receptor beta chain turned up a few times. Its antigen is undetermined. This sample was taken from a study of beta chain features in type 1 diabetes. General observations from the study: Type 1 diabetes patients showed fewer insertions and more deletions at VDJ junctions. The influence of HLA type on TCRB rearrangement stayed undetermined. Compared with healthy donors, patients appeared to share more similar naive, central memory and regulatory TCRB repertoires. There was a moderate but significant shortening of TCRB CDR3s in all four CD4+ subsets of Type 1 diabetes patients.

All of the isolated RNA was reverse transcribed, so expressed TCRB transcripts were sequenced. Sequenced by immunoSEQ multiplex PCR; TCRdb stores in-frame clones only, minus some. The table includes approximately 730,000 clones, 13% detected once. The V gene's germline CDR1 is SQVTM and CDR2 ANQGSEA. There are 13 residues in the CDR3. The junction had 3 bases not matched to a gene; V was cut back by 5 bases and J by 7 bases. The sequenced sample consisted of naive CD4+ T cells from blood. The rearrangement joins TRBV29-1 to TRBJ1-6; 9 bases fit TRBD1. The origin of this receptor is a man aged 18 to 29 with type 1 diabetes. The CDR3 loop is CSVSGTGNSPLHF. The CDR3 DNA follows: TGCAGCGTTTCCGGGACAGGGAATTCACCCCTCCACTTT.